Described below is a single T cell receptor (beta chain) sequence and its context. Its antigen is not known. This sample was taken from a study of shared clonotypes between healthy human individuals. Findings of the study overall: Clonotype sharing among donors likely depends on sequencing depth.

Every subset's genomic DNA went evenly onto several immunoSEQ plates. The assay was immunoSEQ multiplex PCR, and TCRdb's table has in-frame clones only and misses some. The sample holds about 2.1 million clones, approximately 94% seen once. CD45RO-negative CD8 cells positively selected for CCR7 made up the naive population, which excluded terminally differentiated effector memory CD45RA+ cells. This CDR3 comprises 13 residues. Looked up from germline, CDR1 is LNHNV and CDR2 is YYDKDF (reference sequence). The V and J ends lost 5 bases and 3 bases respectively, with 10 bases between them. Specimen: naive CD8+ T cells from PBMCs. The clonotype was recovered from a man between 18 and 29 years old in good health. Some clones in this sample may be carry-over from other donors' samples. V is TRBV15 and J is TRBJ1-1; D call uncertain. The CDR3 DNA follows: TGTGCCACCAGCTCCGGACGGGACACTGAAGCTTTCTTT. Protein sequence: CATSSGRDTEAFF.